This T cell receptor (beta chain) was retrieved from a study of graft-versus-host responses after intestinal transplantation. Study overall: Grafts were multivisceral, liver-intestinal, or isolated intestinal.

The CDR3 totals 14 residues. Germline assignment: CDR1 SGHRS and CDR2 YFSETQ. V was cut by 4 bases and J by 5 bases, with 15 bases left in between. Here immunoSEQ multiplex PCR was the method, and the copy in TCRdb shows in-frame clones only, minus some. Of approximately 7,600 clones listed, roughly 29% are singletons. Following the reaction, CD3+CD4+ and CD3+CD8+ responders that were proliferating and CFSE-low underwent sorting. The sample consisted of alloreactive CD4+ T cells from a mixed lymphocyte reaction culture, taken before intestinal transplant. Specified subset: CFSE-low proliferating T cells sorted from approximately 6-day pre-transplant mixed lymphocyte reaction (GvH or HvG direction). The chain is built from TRBV5-1 and TRBJ2-5, with TRBD2 as a possible D gene (7 bases). This TCR derives from a human patient who received an intestinal transplant. Here the CDR3 DNA reads TGCGCCAGCAGCCCGGAGGGGGGGCGGGAGACCCAGTACTTC. Translating it yields CASSPEGGRETQYF.